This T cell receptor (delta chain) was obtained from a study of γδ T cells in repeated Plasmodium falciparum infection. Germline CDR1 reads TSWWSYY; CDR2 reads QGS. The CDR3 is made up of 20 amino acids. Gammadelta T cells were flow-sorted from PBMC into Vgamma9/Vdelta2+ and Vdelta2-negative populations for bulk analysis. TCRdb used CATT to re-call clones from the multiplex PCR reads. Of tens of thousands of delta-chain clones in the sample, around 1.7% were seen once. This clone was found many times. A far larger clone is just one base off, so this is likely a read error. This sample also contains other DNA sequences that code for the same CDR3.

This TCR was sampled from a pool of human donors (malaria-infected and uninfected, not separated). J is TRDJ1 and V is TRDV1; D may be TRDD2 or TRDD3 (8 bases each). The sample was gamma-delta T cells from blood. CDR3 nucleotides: TGTGCTCTTGGGGAAATCCTTCCTAAGCACTGGGGGCTCTACACCGACAAACTCATCTTT. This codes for CALGEILPKHWGLYTDKLIF.